The present T cell receptor (beta chain) was sequenced within a study of T cell responses to AZD1222 COVID-19 vaccine. TCRdb keeps only in-frame clones here, not all; method: immunoSEQ multiplex PCR. The table has 90,000 to 120,000 clones, roughly 87% seen once. Second-dose intervals near 4 or 12 weeks were combined. V lost 0 bases to trimming and J lost 0 bases, with 12 bases between them. The CDR3 spans 18 residues. Germline values: CDR1 LGHDT, CDR2 YNNKEL (reference sequence). The rearrangement links TRBV3-1 (or the pseudogene TRBV3-2) to TRBJ1-6, with D possibly being TRBD1 (5 bases). This receptor was obtained from an adult who received the AZD1222 COVID-19 vaccine. Source: peripheral blood, taken 28 days after the second AZD1222 dose. The DNA for the CDR3 is TGTGCCAGCAGCCAAGATTTTGCAGGGAGCTCCTATAATTCACCCCTCCACTTT. Translating gives CASSQDFAGSSYNSPLHF.